This T cell receptor beta chain was identified in a study of shared clonotypes between healthy human individuals. General observations from the study: Generation probabilities were higher for clonotypes shared across all four sorted-subset donors than for unshared ones. In general, naive subsets displayed greater estimated richness than memory subsets did. For naive CD4 cells, roughly 5% of clonotypes were shared across four donors.

Germline CDR1 reads MNHEY; CDR2 reads SMNVEV (reference sequence). The trim removed 4 bases at V and 7 bases at J, leaving 3 bases unmatched. The CDR3 is 13 amino acids. Every immunoSEQ plate was one replicate of a subset's evenly spread DNA. Generated by immunoSEQ multiplex PCR, the TCRdb table keeps only in-frame clones and is missing some. Among about 1.5 million clones, 95% to 97% were seen once, and the ten largest hold about 1.2%. A remark on this clone: Its antigen is as yet unknown.

The clonotype originates from a man aged 30 to 39 in good health. V and J are TRBV27 and TRBJ1-2; 10 positions agree with TRBD1. The sample was naive CD4+ T cells sorted from blood. The subset: CD45RA+ positively selected. The CDR3 sequence: CASSWGQGFGYTF. In DNA form, the CDR3 reads TGTGCCAGCAGTTGGGGACAGGGGTTTGGCTACACCTTC.